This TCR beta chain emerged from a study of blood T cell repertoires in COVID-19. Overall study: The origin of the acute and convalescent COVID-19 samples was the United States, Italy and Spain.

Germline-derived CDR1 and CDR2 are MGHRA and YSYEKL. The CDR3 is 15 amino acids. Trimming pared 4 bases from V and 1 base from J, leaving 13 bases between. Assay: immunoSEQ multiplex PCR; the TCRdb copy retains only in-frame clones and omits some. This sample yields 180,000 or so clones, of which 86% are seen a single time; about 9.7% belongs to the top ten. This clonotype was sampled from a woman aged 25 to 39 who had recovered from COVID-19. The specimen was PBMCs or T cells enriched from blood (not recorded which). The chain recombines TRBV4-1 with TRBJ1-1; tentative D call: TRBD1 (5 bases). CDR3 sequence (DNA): TGCGCCAGCAGCCCCCCGGGGGAGAGGAACACTGAAGCTTTCTTT. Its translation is CASSPPGERNTEAFF.